This record looks at one T cell receptor beta chain sequence and its context. Its antigen is as yet unknown. CDR1 MNHEY and CDR2 SMNVEV come from the germline V gene (reference sequence). The CDR3 contains 14 residues. The V and J ends lost 3 bases and 4 bases respectively, with 10 bases between them. This entry belongs to a study of cytomegalovirus exposure and HLA in healthy donors. 13 Jbeta primers and 60 Vbeta primers were used for the PCR. The data were produced by immunoSEQ multiplex PCR, yet TCRdb's version contains in-frame clones alone and is incomplete. The profile shows 150,000 to 200,000 clones, 82% of them singletons. Notes on the study in general: Previous analysis showed most TCR beta V segments were productive about 87% or about 30% of the time. Near-uniform donor sequencing depth was presumed by presence/absence analyses. What was likely a sequencing artifact was a cluster of highly shared sequence variants. As confirmed in vitro, a few CMV-associated chains were specific for CMV antigens.

This sequence joins TRBV27 and TRBJ1-3; no firm D call. This clonotype originated in a girl aged 2 to 10 in good health and CMV-seropositive. What was sequenced was PBMCs. CDR3 region: CASSFNPSGNTIYF. CDR3 bases: TGTGCCAGCAGTTTTAATCCGTCCGGAAACACCATATATTTT.